This T cell receptor (beta chain) was profiled in a study of T-cell reconstitution after alpha-beta-depleted transplantation in children. Study conclusions and caveats: The authors attributed T-cell counts and diversity one year after transplant mostly to newly produced T cells.

The V gene end was trimmed by 6 bases and the J gene end by 3 bases; junction bases not matched to a gene: 5. Germline CDR1 is KGHSH and CDR2 is LQKENI. The CDR3 is made up of 15 amino acids. TCRbeta library construction was performed incorporating unique molecular identifiers. TCRdb ran MiXCR on the PCR reads and lists one entry per CDR3 protein. The data show 200,000 to 300,000 distinct CDR3 sequences, 25% seen once. This clonotype was observed a handful of times. What it binds is not known. The V gene is TRBV18, the J gene TRBJ2-1, with 10 positions matching TRBD2. The specimen was PBMCs, collected before TCRalphabeta/CD19-depleted stem cell transplant. The TCR was taken from a girl aged 2 to 10 with Fanconi anemia, due to receive a stem cell transplant. The CDR3 is CASSSGTSDYNEQFF. The CDR3 bases are TGTGCCAGCTCGTCCGGGACTAGCGACTACAATGAGCAGTTCTTC.